These 5 T cell receptor beta chains were all obtained from the same sample, sequenced in a study of blood T cell repertoires in COVID-19. Measured with immunoSEQ multiplex PCR; TCRdb has only the in-frame clones, and not every one. The table lists roughly 100,000 clones, around four fifths of them singletons. Sequencing was performed on peripheral blood. These TCRs come from a human donor in a cohort sampled during active COVID-19.

The chain recombines TRBV5-1 with TRBJ2-7; D gene uncertain. Germline V gene data show CDR1 as SGHRS and CDR2 as YFSETQ. The V gene lost 0 bases and the J gene lost 6 bases, with 13 bases spanning the gap. The CDR3 length is 14 residues. CDR3 sequence reads: CASSLDGAGPEQYF. The CDR3 DNA reads as TGCGCCAGCAGCTTGGATGGCGCAGGCCCCGAGCAGTACTTC.

This clone was seen a few times. The V and J genes are TRBV27 and TRBJ2-7; 7 bases are a match to TRBD2. The CDR3 contains 14 residues. Germline CDR1 MNHEY, CDR2 SMNVEV (reference sequence). The trim removed 6 bases at V and 2 bases at J, leaving 7 bases unmatched. The CDR3 bases are TGTGCCAGCAGGCGAGCGGGGCTTCCCTACGAGCAGTACTTC. It codes for CASRRAGLPYEQYF.

This chain connects TRBV2 to TRBJ2-1; TRBD2 matches 10 bases. Germline assignment: CDR1 SNHLY and CDR2 FYNNEI. The CDR3 is 14 residues long. Germline trimming cut 3 bases from V and 12 bases from J; bases unmatched to any gene: 8. Here the CDR3 reads CASSESSGGNGQFF. The CDR3 DNA reads TGTGCCAGCAGTGAGAGTAGCGGGGGGAACGGGCAGTTCTTC.

To note about this clone: Germline and junction disagree at one end, which may indicate a read error. This rearrangement joins TRBV5-5 to TRBJ1-1, with D uncertain. Germline values: CDR1 SGHKS, CDR2 YYEKEE (reference sequence). This CDR3 spans 13 amino acids. The CDR3 DNA is TGTGCCAGCACCTTGGCGGGGAACACTGAAGCTTTCTTT. It encodes CASTLAGNTEAFF. Full variable domain (rest looked up from reference TRBV5-5 and TRBJ1-1): DAGVTQSPTHLIKTRGQQVTLRCSPISGHKSVSWYQQVLGQGPQFIFQYYEKEERGRGNFPDRFSARQFPNYSSELNVNALLLGDSALYLCASTLAGNTEAFFGQGTRLTVV.

The V and J genes are TRBV3-1 (or the pseudogene TRBV3-2) and TRBJ1-4; a possible D gene is TRBD1 (5 bases). Trimming cost V 4 bases and J 10 bases, with 19 bases left between them. The CDR3 spans 15 residues. Per the germline V gene, CDR1 is LGHDT and CDR2 is YNNKEL (reference sequence). CDR3 coding DNA: TGTGCCAGCAGCCTGATACTCAGGGATAAGGTAAAACTGTTTTTT. Protein sequence: CASSLILRDKVKLFF.